These 27 T cell receptor beta chains were sequenced from one sample in a study of early T cells in non-severe SARS-CoV-2 infection. TCRdb ran MiXCR on the 5' RACE reads and lists one entry per CDR3 protein. In the table there are some 88,000 distinct CDR3 sequences, roughly 15% of which are singletons. The input for sequencing was whole blood, taken at baseline. These TCRs come from an adult who was a healthcare worker with PCR-confirmed SARS-CoV-2 infection or an uninfected control (not recorded which).

This clonotype was observed a handful of times. The chain combines TRBV7-2 with TRBJ2-7; D remains unclear. Looked up from germline, CDR1 is SGHTA and CDR2 is FQGNSA. The CDR3 loop spans 11 amino acids. Deletions cut 5 bases from V and 6 bases from J, with 8 bases between. CDR3 loop: CASSPASEQYF. The CDR3 coding sequence is TGTGCCAGCAGCCCCGCCAGCGAGCAGTACTTC.

This sequence joins TRBV11-3 and TRBJ1-1; no clear D. Germline V gene sequence: CDR1 SGHNT, CDR2 YENEEA. V gave up 3 bases and J gave up 4 bases, with 12 bases separating them. The length of the CDR3 is 14 residues. CDR3 loop: CASSLGRMSTEAFF. The CDR3 bases are TGTGCCAGCAGCTTGGGGAGGATGAGCACTGAAGCTTTCTTT. Supplemented by reference TRBV11-3 and TRBJ1-1, the full variable domain reads EAGVVQSPRYKIIEKKQPVAFWCNPISGHNTLYWYLQNLGQGPELLIRYENEEAVDDSQLPKDRFSAERLKGVDSTLKIQPAELGDSAVYLCASSLGRMSTEAFFGQGTRLTVV.

The sample holds a few counts of this clonotype. The chain carries TRBV3-1 and TRBJ2-7; 10 nucleotides match TRBD1. Germline-derived CDR1 and CDR2 are LGHDT and YNNKEL (reference sequence). CDR3 length: 14 amino acids. V was clipped by 4 bases and J by 4 bases; unmatched bases: 4. CDR3 coding DNA: TGTGCCAGCAGCCGAACGGGACAGGGGTACGAGCAGTACTTC. It is translated as CASSRTGQGYEQYF.

This chain uses TRBV6-5 with TRBJ1-6; no firm D call. Germline CDR1 reads MNHEY; CDR2 reads SVGAGI. The V gene lost 10 bases and the J gene lost 7 bases, with 17 bases spanning the gap. The CDR3 loop spans 14 amino acids. The CDR3 region is CATLSTGGNSPLHF. In nucleotides, the CDR3 is TGTGCCACCCTAAGCACTGGAGGAAATTCACCCCTCCACTTT.

Many counts were recorded for this clonotype. This sequence joins TRBV11-2 and TRBJ1-1; D is unresolved. V was shortened by 0 bases and J by 1 base, with 9 bases between the two germline ends. CDR3 length: 15 residues. CDR1 is SGHAT and CDR2 is FQNNGV in the germline V gene. The CDR3: CASSLDPSGNTEAFF. CDR3 nucleotides: TGTGCCAGCAGCTTAGATCCTTCGGGGAACACTGAAGCTTTCTTT.

Ten or more counts support this clonotype. The rearrangement uses TRBV20-1 and TRBJ2-7, with TRBD1 matching over 8 bases. CDR3 size: 14 residues. Germline CDR1 reads DFQATT; CDR2 reads SNEGSKA (reference sequence). Unmatched junction bases numbered 7, after V lost 1 base and J lost 5 bases. This CDR3 is CSARGEMTGDEQYF. Written as DNA, the CDR3 is TGCAGTGCTAGAGGGGAGATGACAGGGGACGAGCAGTACTTC.

The V and J genes are TRBV7-2 and TRBJ2-3, with 8 bases identical to TRBD2. The germline CDR1 and CDR2 sequences are SGHTA and FQGNSA. This CDR3 spans 15 amino acids. The V segment lost 5 bases and the J segment 5 bases; nucleotides outside the gene matches: 9. The CDR3 region has the DNA TGTGCCAGCAGCCGGGAGGGAGGTTTAGGAGATACGCAGTATTTT. As protein: CASSREGGLGDTQYF.

This clonotype was found a few times. The genes are TRBV19 and TRBJ2-5; D perhaps matches TRBD2 (6 bases). Germline-derived CDR1 and CDR2 are LNHDA and SQIVND (reference sequence). CDR3 length equals 15 residues. With 1 base removed from V and 4 bases from J, the gap between germline ends came to 13 bases. CDR3 loop: CASSIGGGFGETQYF. CDR3 DNA sequence: TGTGCCAGTAGTATAGGTGGAGGGTTCGGAGAGACCCAGTACTTC.

This clonotype was counted many times. The gene calls are TRBV20-1 and TRBJ2-1; 8 nucleotides line up with TRBD2. Germline lookup yields CDR1 DFQATT and CDR2 SNEGSKA (reference sequence). This CDR3 has 12 residues. V trimming: 7 bases; J trimming: 7 bases; junction bases outside the gene matches: 6. The CDR3 loop is CSEAGEVNEQFF. For the CDR3, the DNA is TGCAGTGAAGCGGGAGAGGTAAATGAGCAGTTCTTC.

The gene calls are TRBV12-3 or TRBV12-4 and TRBJ1-5; no firm D call. The V end was cut by 3 bases, the J end by 3 bases, with 9 bases between. This CDR3 comprises 14 residues. Here the CDR3 DNA reads TGTGCCAGCAGTTTGGGCAGGTTCAATCAGCCCCAGCATTTT. Protein: CASSLGRFNQPQHF.

The rearrangement joins TRBV12-3 or TRBV12-4 to TRBJ2-1, with 8 bases lining up with TRBD2. Losses at the gene ends were 4 bases for V and 3 bases for J; bases not matched to a gene: 2. This CDR3 is built from 14 residues. The CDR3 nucleotides are TGTGCCAGCAGTTCAGGGACTAGCTACAATGAGCAGTTCTTC. This sequence encodes CASSSGTSYNEQFF.

This clonotype was seen a handful of times. J is TRBJ1-3 and V is TRBV4-1; TRBD1 agrees at 9 bases. Germline CDR1 MGHRA, CDR2 YSYEKL. The CDR3 covers 16 residues. The V gene end was trimmed by 0 bases and the J gene end by 6 bases; junction bases not matched to a gene: 6. The CDR3 bases are TGCGCCAGCAGCCAAGAGCCGGGACAGGGAAAAAACACCATATATTTT. This gives the protein CASSQEPGQGKNTIYF.

V gene TRBV20-1 combines with J gene TRBJ2-1; weak D call: TRBD1 (5 bases). The CDR3 contains 12 residues. CDR1 is DFQATT, CDR2 SNEGSKA, per germline (reference sequence). For the CDR3, the DNA is TGCAGCCTTTTGGACAACTACAATGAGCAGTTCTTC. The encoded protein is CSLLDNYNEQFF.

The gene calls are TRBV7-2 and TRBJ2-3; 12 nucleotides line up with TRBD2. Trimming cost V 1 base and J 5 bases; bases outside gene matches: 4. The germline V gene has CDR1 SGHTA and CDR2 FQGNSA. The CDR3 is 16 residues long. CDR3 nucleotides: TGTGCCAGCAGCTTAGGGAGGGGACTAGCGGGAGATACGCAGTATTTT. Residues: CASSLGRGLAGDTQYF. Full variable domain (missing parts from reference TRBV7-2 and TRBJ2-3): GAGVSQSPSNKVTEKGKDVELRCDPISGHTALYWYRQSLGQGLEFLIYFQGNSAPDKSGLPSDRFSAERTGGSVSTLTIQRTQQEDSAVYLCASSLGRGLAGDTQYFGPGTRLTVL.

This sequence joins TRBV6-5 and TRBJ2-7, with D hard to call. Looked up from germline, CDR1 is MNHEY and CDR2 is SVGAGI. Between the trimmed V and J ends, which lost 10 bases and 0 bases, there was a span of 16 bases. The CDR3 contains 14 residues. The CDR3 protein is CAIRPRSASYEQYF. As DNA, the CDR3 is TGTGCCATCCGCCCCCGGAGCGCCTCCTACGAGCAGTACTTC.

The V gene is TRBV14, the J gene TRBJ2-5; the D is unclear. The CDR3 sequence is 12 residues long. Trimming took off 2 bases at V and 5 bases at J, with 6 bases between the two ends. Germline CDR1 reads SGHDN; CDR2 reads FVKESK. CDR3 coding DNA: TGTGCCAGCAGCCAAAGTACTGAGACCCAGTACTTC. It encodes CASSQSTETQYF.

There are many counts of this clonotype. The V and J genes are TRBV12-3 or TRBV12-4 and TRBJ2-2; no reliable D call. The V and J ends lost 6 bases and 4 bases respectively, with 6 bases between them. The CDR3 totals 12 residues. The CDR3 DNA is TGTGCCAGCAGCCCGGGCACCGGGGAGCTGTTTTTT. Translating gives CASSPGTGELFF.

CDR3 region: CASTTSGARGDEQYF. The DNA of the CDR3 is TGCGCCAGCACCACATCGGGGGCGCGGGGTGACGAGCAGTACTTC. The V call is TRBV4-1, the J call TRBJ2-7; D might be TRBD1 or TRBD2, each matching 6 bases. The CDR3 has 15 amino acids. Germline V gives CDR1 MGHRA, CDR2 YSYEKL. V gave up 7 bases and J gave up 5 bases, with 21 bases separating them.

Only a few counts were recorded for this clonotype. V gene TRBV6-2 or TRBV6-3 combines with J gene TRBJ2-1, with TRBD1 as a possible D gene (5 bases). Trimming took 6 bases from V and 4 from J, leaving 13 bases between them. The germline CDR1 and CDR2 sequences are MNHEY and SVGEGT. The CDR3 runs to 14 residues. The CDR3 sequence is CASRGQGSYNEQFF. Written as DNA, the CDR3 is TGTGCCAGCAGAGGGCAGGGTTCGTACAATGAGCAGTTCTTC.

A word on this clonotype: As the CDR3 is not closed by the conserved phenylalanine or tryptophan, this likely results from a read error. The limits of the CDR3 on the DNA are not certain, so only TCRdb's listed CDR3 is given. The CDR3 sequence: CASSLLAEQGTPTRG. The chain links TRBV4-3 to TRBJ2-1; the table's D call, TRBD1, has no DNA check behind it. The CDR3 region is 15 residues in length, termini included. CDR1 is LGHNA, CDR2 YSLEER, per germline.

This clonotype was detected a few times. J is TRBJ2-2 and V is TRBV20-1; the D gene could be TRBD1 or TRBD2 (5 bases each). Trimming removed 6 bases from V and 5 bases from J, with 16 bases in between. Per the germline V gene, CDR1 is DFQATT and CDR2 is SNEGSKA (reference sequence). CDR3 size: 14 residues. CDR3 amino acids: CSATGDHFTGELFF. The CDR3 DNA sequence: TGCAGTGCCACCGGGGACCACTTTACCGGGGAGCTGTTTTTT.

The V call is TRBV28, the J call TRBJ1-6; 9 bases agree with TRBD1. J gave up 9 bases and V 6 bases, and 6 bases lay outside the gene matches. Germline CDR1 reads MDHEN; CDR2 reads SYDVKM. The CDR3 consists of 14 residues. The CDR3 loop reads CASSSGTGTSPLHF. In DNA, the CDR3 is TGTGCCAGCAGCTCCGGGACAGGGACTTCACCCCTCCACTTT.

The chain carries TRBV24-1 and TRBJ2-1; 10 positions agree with TRBD1. The CDR3 length is 16 residues. Germline CDR1 KGHDR, CDR2 SFDVKD. Unmatched junction bases numbered 5, after V lost 1 base and J lost 6 bases. The chain's CDR3 is CATSDFFRDRGNEQFF. In nucleotides, the CDR3 is TGTGCCACCAGTGATTTTTTCCGGGACAGGGGCAATGAGCAGTTCTTC.

The table lists this clonotype with a few counts. The chain links TRBV19 to TRBJ2-5; D tentatively fits TRBD1 or TRBD2 (5 bases each). Trimming removed 9 bases from V and 5 bases from J, with 13 bases in between. The CDR3 totals 12 residues. Germline-derived CDR1 and CDR2 are LNHDA and SQIVND (reference sequence). CDR3 residues: CARGPGEETQYF. CDR3 bases: TGTGCCAGGGGGCCCGGGGAGGAGACCCAGTACTTC.

This clonotype was seen at least ten times. The rearrangement uses TRBV7-8 and TRBJ1-6, with D unclear. The CDR3 runs 11 residues. Trimming took 4 bases from V and 6 from J, leaving 1 base between them. Germline V CDR1 and CDR2: SGHVS, FQNEAQ. This CDR3 reads CASSSNSPLHF. The CDR3 nucleotides are TGTGCCAGCAGCTCTAATTCACCCCTCCACTTT.

This clonotype was found many times. This rearrangement joins TRBV12-5 to TRBJ2-5; D unclear. The CDR3 has 12 residues. Trimming removed 6 bases from V and 4 bases from J, with 9 bases in between. The germline CDR1 and CDR2 sequences are LGHNT and FRNRAP. CDR3 coding DNA: TGTGCTAGTGGCGTTGATGGAGAGACCCAGTACTTC. Protein: CASGVDGETQYF. Full variable domain (rest looked up from reference TRBV12-5 and TRBJ2-5): DARVTQTPRHKVTEMGQEVTMRCQPILGHNTVFWYRQTMMQGLELLAYFRNRAPLDDSGMPKDRFSAEMPDATLATLKIQPSEPRDSAVYFCASGVDGETQYFGPGTRLLVL.

This clonotype was detected only a few times. The V and J genes are TRBV5-1 and TRBJ2-7; TRBD2 aligns across 7 bases. The CDR3 is 15 amino acids. Trimming cost V 3 bases and J 4 bases; bases outside gene matches: 10. CDR1 SGHRS and CDR2 YFSETQ come from the germline V gene. CDR3 nucleotide sequence: TGCGCCAGCAGCTGGGGTAGCGGGTCCCGGTACGAGCAGTACTTC. Its translation is CASSWGSGSRYEQYF.